The sequence of this TCR beta chain was determined in a study of blood T cell repertoires in COVID-19. Study background: Acute and convalescent COVID-19 specimens originated in the United States, Italy and Spain.

TCRdb's table, derived via immunoSEQ multiplex PCR, lists solely in-frame clones and lacks some. Seen here are 300,000 to 400,000 clones, about 89% observed once, and the top ten hold about 8%. Deletions cut 4 bases from V and 8 bases from J, with 20 bases between. The CDR3 contains 15 residues. Per germline, CDR1 LNHDA and CDR2 SQIVND (reference sequence). This chain joins TRBV19 and TRBJ1-2; possible D gene TRBD1, 6 bases. This clonotype originated in a woman between 45 and 60 years old who had recovered from COVID-19. Source material: peripheral blood. The CDR3 spells CASSTRTANIQGYTF. CDR3 coding DNA: TGTGCCAGTAGTACAAGGACAGCGAACATACAAGGCTACACCTTC.